The 9 T cell receptor beta chains presented below share a single source sample, sequenced in a study of blood T cells in healthy people across ages (dated by TCRdb to the mid-2010s). The protocol used for the library was 5' RACE. The sample was run on an Illumina HiSeq 2500. A second about 7 to 12 cycle PCR used a sample-barcoded 5' primer and a J-beta primer mix. TCRdb reanalyzed the raw reads on its own, using fastp at Q25 for trimming and MiXCR for clone calling, and kept in-frame beta chains. Duplicate CDR3 protein sequences are folded into a single record with the most common DNA and genes. Counted in this sample were some 790,000 distinct CDR3 sequences; about 30% of them appeared once. Jointly, the top ten make up 15% to 20% of the sample. The specimen was blood. The origin of the receptors is a woman older than 75 in good health.

This clonotype showed up just a few times. Possible read error: a much larger clone is one base away. The genes are TRBV14 and TRBJ2-7; no definite D call. In germline, CDR1 is SGHDN, CDR2 FVKESK. With 5 bases removed from V and 3 bases from J, the gap between germline ends came to 14 bases. This CDR3 is 14 amino acids long. The chain's CDR3 is CASSEYGVGYEQYF. In DNA form, the CDR3 reads TGTGCCAGCAGCGAGTATGGGGTTGGCTACGAGCAGTACTTC. Filled out from reference TRBV14 and TRBJ2-7, the complete variable domain reads EAGVTQFPSHSVIEKGQTVTLRCDPISGHDNLYWYRRVMGKEIKFLLHFVKESKQDESGMPNNRFLAERTGGTYSTLKVQPAELEDSGVYFCASSEYGVGYEQYFGPGTRLTVT.

This clonotype occurred once. This chain uses TRBV7-2 with TRBJ1-1, with no clear D. The CDR3 runs to 14 residues. Looked up from germline, CDR1 is SGHTA and CDR2 is FQGNSA. Deletions cut 4 bases from V and 0 bases from J, with 9 bases between. DNA for the CDR3: TGTGCCAGCAGCTGGGCAGCTATGAACACTGAAGCTTTCTTT. This gives the protein CASSWAAMNTEAFF.

This rearrangement joins TRBV27 to TRBJ1-1, with D uncertain. There are 14 residues in the CDR3. V lost 3 bases and J 4 bases, leaving 12 bases between the germline ends. CDR1 and CDR2 (germline): MNHEY, SMNVEV (reference sequence). The CDR3 protein is CASSFIHSVTEAFF. The CDR3, as DNA: TGTGCCAGCAGTTTCATCCATAGCGTCACTGAAGCTTTCTTT.

This clonotype was seen repeatedly, ten times or more. The rearrangement uses TRBV10-2 and TRBJ2-1, with a weak D call TRBD2 (7 bases). V lost 1 base and J lost 6, with 10 bases in between. This CDR3 has 14 residues. Germline values: CDR1 WSHSY, CDR2 SAAADI. DNA for the CDR3: TGCGCCAGCAGTGAGTGGGGGGGCACCAATGAGCAGTTCTTC. Translating gives CASSEWGGTNEQFF.

The V call is TRBV13, the J call TRBJ1-6; D call uncertain. The CDR3 is 13 residues long. Trimming left V 4 bases short and J 6 bases short, with 7 bases between. In germline, CDR1 is PRHDT, CDR2 FYEKMQ (reference sequence). The CDR3 DNA follows: TGTGCCAGCAGCTCCGGACGTAATTCACCCCTCCACTTT. Protein sequence: CASSSGRNSPLHF.

The V call is TRBV7-2, the J call TRBJ1-1; no clear D. V lost 2 bases, J lost 5 bases, and 9 bases lay in between. CDR3 size: 13 residues. The germline V gene has CDR1 SGHTA and CDR2 FQGNSA. CDR3 in DNA: TGTGCCAGCAGCTTACAGTTTCGGACTGAAGCTTTCTTT. Translation gives CASSLQFRTEAFF.

This clonotype was seen many times. The rearrangement uses TRBV6-1 and TRBJ2-3; the D gene is possibly TRBD1 (5 bases). From germline, CDR1 is MNHNS and CDR2 SASEGT. V was cut by 4 bases and J by 1 base, with 21 bases left in between. The CDR3 consists of 18 residues. The CDR3 loop reads CASSARTYQQGGTDTQYF. The CDR3, as DNA: TGTGCCAGCAGTGCCCGGACCTACCAACAAGGGGGCACAGATACGCAGTATTTT.

V gene TRBV20-1 combines with J gene TRBJ2-2, with D perhaps matching TRBD1 (7 bases). Looked up from germline, CDR1 is DFQATT and CDR2 is SNEGSKA (reference sequence). The CDR3 has 14 residues. Trimming cost V 6 bases and J 5 bases, with 16 bases left between them. The CDR3 DNA is TGCAGTGCGCAAACAGGGGCGGGAACCGGGGAGCTGTTTTTT. Translating it yields CSAQTGAGTGELFF.

A few counts support this clonotype. The chain carries TRBV2 and TRBJ2-7; 9 bases match TRBD1. There are 14 residues in the CDR3. V was pared by 3 bases and J by 5 bases, with 5 bases of the junction left unmatched. Germline loops: CDR1 SNHLY, CDR2 FYNNEI. In DNA, the CDR3 is TGTGCCAGCAGTGACAGGACAGGGGCCCACGAGCAGTACTTC. It encodes CASSDRTGAHEQYF. The variable domain in full, with the rest retrieved from reference TRBV2 and TRBJ2-7, is EPEVTQTPSHQVTQMGQEVILRCVPISNHLYFYWYRQILGQKVEFLVSFYNNEISEKSEIFDDQFSVERPDGSNFTLKIRSTKLEDSAMYFCASSDRTGAHEQYFGPGTRLTVT.